The 10 T cell receptor beta chains below come from one sample, sequenced in a study of blood T cell repertoires in COVID-19. Profiled with immunoSEQ multiplex PCR; TCRdb holds only in-frame clones, not every one. In the table there are over 300,000 clones, 90% of which are singletons. Material: peripheral blood. These receptors all stem from a man younger than 35 with active or convalescent COVID-19.

V usage is TRBV28 and J usage is TRBJ2-7; D perhaps matches TRBD2 (5 bases). The germline V gene encodes CDR1 MDHEN and CDR2 SYDVKM. The CDR3 extends over 12 amino acids. V lost 7 bases and J 6 bases, leaving 13 bases between the germline ends. CDR3 residues: CASTEGRLEQYF. The CDR3 DNA reads TGTGCCAGCACCGAGGGCCGACTCGAGCAGTACTTC.

The chain links TRBV28 to TRBJ2-7, with a weak D call TRBD1 (6 bases). This CDR3 region has 14 residues. The V end lost 6 bases, the J end lost 4 bases, and 16 bases lay between the germline ends. The V gene's germline CDR1 is MDHEN and CDR2 SYDVKM. In nucleotides, the CDR3 is TGTGCCAGCAGCCCCGGCAGGGGTGGTTACGAGCAGTACTTC. Translated: CASSPGRGGYEQYF.

The chain recombines TRBV28 with TRBJ2-7; 7 bases are shared with TRBD2. The ends lost 4 bases at V and 3 bases at J; junction bases unmatched: 12. Looked up from germline, CDR1 is MDHEN and CDR2 is SYDVKM. CDR3 size: 16 residues. Written as DNA, the CDR3 is TGTGCCAGCAGTTCCACCAAAAGCGGGATCTACTACGAGCAGTACTTC. Encoded protein: CASSSTKSGIYYEQYF.

The chain is built from TRBV5-1 and TRBJ2-7; 8 bases are a match to TRBD1. CDR3 length equals 15 residues. Germline V lookup: CDR1 SGHRS, CDR2 YFSETQ. V lost 4 bases and J lost 0; bases outside the gene matches: 6. CDR3 in amino acids: CASSERQGNSYEQYF. For the CDR3, the DNA is TGCGCCAGCAGCGAGCGACAGGGGAACTCCTACGAGCAGTACTTC. Variable domain in full (rest from reference TRBV5-1 and TRBJ2-7): KAGVTQTPRYLIKTRGQQVTLSCSPISGHRSVSWYQQTPGQGLQFLFEYFSETQRNKGNFPGRFSGRQFSNSRSEMNVSTLELGDSALYLCASSERQGNSYEQYFGPGTRLTVT.

The DNA of the CDR3 is TGTGCCAGCAGCCCTACCTCCTATAATTCACCCCTCCACTTT. Protein sequence: CASSPTSYNSPLHF. V gene TRBV7-2 combines with J gene TRBJ1-6; D remains unclear. Trimming stripped 5 bases from V and 0 bases from J, with 5 bases between. CDR1 and CDR2 from the germline V gene are SGHTA and FQGNSA. The length of the CDR3 is 14 residues.

The V call is TRBV6-5, the J call TRBJ1-4; D perhaps matches TRBD1 (5 bases). CDR1 and CDR2 (germline): MNHEY, SVGAGI. V was cut by 7 bases and J by 5 bases, with 11 bases left in between. The CDR3 has 13 residues. The CDR3 coding sequence is TGTGCCAGCAATTCCGGGGGGAATGAAAAACTGTTTTTT. This sequence encodes CASNSGGNEKLFF.

The V gene is TRBV27, the J gene TRBJ1-1, with TRBD1 matching over 7 bases. There are 16 residues in the CDR3. Germline V lookup: CDR1 MNHEY, CDR2 SMNVEV (reference sequence). The trim removed 7 bases at V and 1 base at J, leaving 12 bases unmatched. In nucleotides, the CDR3 is TGTGCCAGCACTCCGGACATGACAGGGAAGAACACTGAAGCTTTCTTT. Protein product: CASTPDMTGKNTEAFF.

The rearrangement joins TRBV5-1 to TRBJ2-7; 9 nucleotides match TRBD1. V was clipped by 0 bases and J by 2 bases; unmatched bases: 3. The CDR3 consists of 15 residues. The germline gives CDR1 SGHRS, CDR2 YFSETQ. CDR3 region: CASSLGGQGTYEQYF. The CDR3 region has the DNA TGCGCCAGCAGCTTGGGGGGACAGGGAACCTACGAGCAGTACTTC.

The chain carries TRBV7-3 and TRBJ2-2, with 10 bases identical to TRBD1. Per germline, CDR1 SGHTA and CDR2 FQGTGA. CDR3 length equals 16 residues. V dropped 5 bases and J dropped 4; count of bases not matched to a gene: 7. The CDR3 here is CASSHLRTGGTGELFF. For the CDR3, the DNA is TGTGCCAGCAGCCACCTTAGGACAGGGGGCACCGGGGAGCTGTTTTTT. The whole variable domain, filled in from reference TRBV7-3 and TRBJ2-2, reads GAGVSQTPSNKVTEKGKYVELRCDPISGHTALYWYRQSLGQGPEFLIYFQGTGAADDSGLPNDRFFAVRPEGSVSTLKIQRTERGDSAVYLCASSHLRTGGTGELFFGEGSRLTVL.

V usage is TRBV6-5 and J usage is TRBJ1-1, with D possibly being TRBD1 (6 bases). CDR1 and CDR2 from the germline V gene are MNHEY and SVGAGI. The CDR3 has 15 residues. V lost 2 bases and J 1 base, leaving 11 bases between the germline ends. CDR3 sequence: CASSYQDSQNTEAFF. The CDR3 DNA reads TGTGCCAGCAGTTACCAGGACAGTCAGAACACTGAAGCTTTCTTT.